Detailed here is one TCR beta chain. Its antigen is not identified. PCR primers comprised 60 Vbeta and 13 Jbeta primers. The assay was immunoSEQ multiplex PCR, and TCRdb's table has in-frame clones only and misses some. The sample gives about 35,000 clones, 80% of which show up once; 5% to 6.5% is in the top ten. Per the germline V gene, CDR1 is GTSNPN and CDR2 is SVGIG (reference sequence). This CDR3 comprises 15 residues. V was clipped by 3 bases and J by 5 bases; unmatched bases: 13. This sample was taken from a study of cytomegalovirus exposure and HLA in healthy donors. Study-wide results and limits: Cytomegalovirus association was assigned to about 180 TCR beta chains. Reported findings show TCR beta sequences accurately forecast HLA-A and HLA-B alleles in most subjects.

Sequencing was carried out using PBMCs. The TCR originated in a male donor in good health and CMV-seronegative. This chain links TRBV30 with TRBJ2-7; 7 nucleotides line up with TRBD2. The CDR3 is CAWRALRGEIDEQYF. CDR3 nucleotide sequence: TGTGCCTGGAGGGCCTTACGGGGGGAAATAGACGAGCAGTACTTC.